A single sample is the source of the 14 T cell receptor beta chains below, sequenced in a study of blood T cell repertoires in COVID-19. Measured with immunoSEQ multiplex PCR; TCRdb has only the in-frame clones, and not every one. The top ten hold over 2% of the sample, which has about 120,000 clones, 78% seen once. Sequences were obtained from peripheral blood. Receptor source: a man in his 70s with acute or convalescent COVID-19.

This clone was seen once. The V gene is TRBV6-5, the J gene TRBJ1-2; perhaps TRBD1 as D (5 bases). Germline CDR1 MNHEY, CDR2 SVGAGI. This CDR3 is built from 14 residues. The V and J ends lost 6 bases and 2 bases respectively, with 13 bases between them. The CDR3: CASSATGGNYGYTF. Here the CDR3 DNA reads TGTGCCAGCAGCGCGACCGGGGGGAACTATGGCTACACCTTC.

The genes are TRBV25-1 and TRBJ1-2; 9 bases fit TRBD1. Germline loops: CDR1 MGHDK, CDR2 SYGVNS. Germline trimming cut 5 bases from V and 3 bases from J; bases unmatched to any gene: 7. The CDR3 contains 15 residues. As DNA, the CDR3 is TGTGCCAGCAGTTACCTCCGGGACAGGGACTATGGCTACACCTTC. It yields the protein CASSYLRDRDYGYTF.

The chain links TRBV7-2 to TRBJ2-4; tentative D call: TRBD2 (6 bases). The CDR3 runs to 13 residues. V shed 1 base and J shed 6 bases, with 7 bases lying between them. Germline V gene sequence: CDR1 SGHTA, CDR2 FQGNSA. CDR3 region: CASSLDGGNIQYF. CDR3 nucleotides: TGTGCCAGCAGCTTAGACGGGGGAAACATTCAGTACTTC.

The CDR3 DNA reads as TGTGCCAGCAATCAAGACAGGGGGCTTTACAATGAGCAGTTCTTC. Its translation is CASNQDRGLYNEQFF. The chain has TRBV2 and TRBJ2-1; 10 positions agree with TRBD1. CDR3 size: 15 residues. The ends lost 7 bases at V and 4 bases at J; junction bases unmatched: 7. Germline CDR1 reads SNHLY; CDR2 reads FYNNEI.

The CDR3 DNA is TGTGCCAGCAGCCAAGATTGGGGCTATAATGAAAAACTGTTTTTT. Protein sequence: CASSQDWGYNEKLFF. This sequence joins TRBV14 and TRBJ1-4, with D maybe TRBD1 (5 bases). The CDR3 consists of 15 residues. V was cut by 0 bases and J by 4 bases, with 9 bases left in between. Germline V gene sequence: CDR1 SGHDN, CDR2 FVKESK.

The chain couples TRBV25-1 to TRBJ2-5; D unclear. In germline, CDR1 is MGHDK, CDR2 SYGVNS. The V end was cut by 1 base, the J end by 5 bases, with 11 bases between. This CDR3 has 14 amino acids. The DNA of the CDR3 is TGTGCCAGCAGTGAATTCGGGTATGGGGAGACCCAGTACTTC. Its protein product is CASSEFGYGETQYF.

In its sample, this clone was seen a few times. The rearrangement joins TRBV19 to TRBJ1-1; perhaps TRBD1 as D (6 bases). Looked up from germline, CDR1 is LNHDA and CDR2 is SQIVND (reference sequence). This CDR3 region has 12 residues. Trimming took off 5 bases at V and 6 bases at J, with 10 bases between the two ends. CDR3 coding DNA: TGTGCCAGTAGTCCGGACAGAGCTGAAGCTTTCTTT. Amino acids: CASSPDRAEAFF.

This chain uses TRBV6-6 with TRBJ2-2; TRBD2 is a possible D gene (6 bases). The V gene lost 6 bases and the J gene lost 1 base, with 18 bases spanning the gap. The germline CDR1 and CDR2 sequences are MNHNY and SVGAGI (reference sequence). The CDR3 contains 17 residues. This chain's CDR3 is CASSRSSGTGNTGELFF. The CDR3 nucleotides read TGTGCCAGCAGCCGATCCTCCGGGACTGGGAACACCGGGGAGCTGTTTTTT.

This rearrangement joins TRBV13 to TRBJ2-7; perhaps TRBD2 as D (5 bases). Trimming took off 5 bases at V and 3 bases at J, with 11 bases between the two ends. CDR1 and CDR2 (germline): PRHDT, FYEKMQ (reference sequence). This CDR3 comprises 13 residues. The CDR3: CASSRRTGYEQYF. For the CDR3, the DNA is TGTGCCAGCAGCCGTAGGACTGGCTACGAGCAGTACTTC.

V and J are TRBV6-2 or TRBV6-3 and TRBJ1-2; D gene unclear. Trimming removed 3 bases at V and 8 bases at J, with 13 bases between. Germline V lookup: CDR1 MNHEY, CDR2 SVGEGT. This CDR3 has 13 residues. The CDR3 DNA is TGTGCCAGCAGTTATAATGACGGGAGGGGCTACACCTTC. This codes for CASSYNDGRGYTF.

The chain links TRBV19 to TRBJ1-4; 9 bases are shared with TRBD1. The CDR3 is 15 residues long. V shed 4 bases and J 7 bases; nucleotides not matched to a gene: 7. In germline, CDR1 is LNHDA, CDR2 SQIVND (reference sequence). This chain's CDR3 is CASSTPGQGGEKLFF. CDR3 DNA sequence: TGTGCCAGTAGTACGCCGGGACAGGGAGGTGAAAAACTGTTTTTT.

This clone was counted only a few times. The rearrangement uses TRBV7-9 and TRBJ1-5; 12 bases align to TRBD1. CDR1 SEHNR and CDR2 FQNEAQ come from the germline V gene (reference sequence). V shed 1 base, J shed 7 bases, and the junction held 5 bases outside the gene matches. The CDR3 is 16 amino acids. The CDR3 DNA is TGTGCCAGCAGCTTAGAACCGGGACAGGGGGCCCAGCCCCAGCATTTT. Its protein product is CASSLEPGQGAQPQHF.

This rearrangement joins TRBV6-5 to TRBJ1-5; 8 nucleotides align to TRBD1. V lost 8 bases to trimming and J lost 6 bases; unmatched junction nucleotides: 12. The CDR3 is made up of 15 amino acids. The germline CDR1 and CDR2 sequences are MNHEY and SVGAGI. The CDR3 DNA reads TGTGCCAGCCGCCCCGGGCAGGGGGCAGCTCAGCCCCAGCATTTT. Translated: CASRPGQGAAQPQHF.

The V gene is TRBV6-6, the J gene TRBJ1-5; 8 nucleotides agree with TRBD1. V lost 8 bases to trimming and J lost 7 bases; unmatched junction nucleotides: 10. Per the germline V gene, CDR1 is MNHNY and CDR2 is SVGAGI (reference sequence). The CDR3 length is 14 residues. For the CDR3, the DNA is TGTGCCAGCGGACAGGGTGCGGCCAAGCAGCCCCAGCATTTT. Translating gives CASGQGAAKQPQHF.